This T cell receptor (beta chain) emerged from a study of Graves' ophthalmopathy and Graves' hyperthyroidism listed by TCRdb under 2018. Context from the whole study: Peripheral blood was collected at initial diagnosis, before any treatment. To tell Graves' ophthalmopathy apart from Graves' hyperthyroidism, and to predict which patients would progress to ophthalmopathy, the study relied on TCR beta repertoire signatures. In total, approximately 140 blood samples were TCR-sequenced: approximately 42 ophthalmopathy, approximately 80 hyperthyroidism and approximately 17 hyperthyroidism-to-ophthalmopathy patients. To explore V-J signatures that separate ophthalmopathy from hyperthyroidism, a discovery set of 95 to 100 patients was enrolled, consisting of about 45 with ophthalmopathy and some 59 with stable hyperthyroidism. An independent validation cohort was composed of some 19 hyperthyroidism patients and around 16 patients who later progressed from hyperthyroidism to ophthalmopathy. T-cell repertoires of thyroid tissue and blood were compared in several hyperthyroidism patients. Following sampling, methimazole starting at 30 mg daily was administered to hyperthyroidism patients, and high-dose intravenous methylprednisolone was administered to ophthalmopathy patients. The 85 to 100 discovery patients were randomly split 7:3 into training and test sets.

Points on this clonotype: No cognate antigen has been identified for it. There are no base qualities to consult, and no much larger clone falls within one base.

Patients with ophthalmopathy had moderately to severely active disease, with a Clinical Activity Score of 3 or more, a NOSPECS grade of 4 or more, and a disease duration of less than 3 months. Patients were excluded if they had other autoimmune diseases, uncontrolled infections, pregnancy or lactation. Clinical symptoms, serum thyroxine, TRAb, thyroid ultrasound and orbital computed tomography formed the basis of the diagnosis. Using Ficoll-Paque density gradient centrifugation, PBMCs were isolated from 9.5 to 10 ml of fresh peripheral blood. Total RNA was extracted with Trizol reagent and quality-checked on an Agilent 2100 Bioanalyzer. For repertoire sequencing, the TCR beta CDR3 regions were amplified from RNA transcripts. A first-round RT-PCR used HTBI primers with the Qiagen OneStep RT-PCR kit, followed by a second-round multiplex PCR, size selection and purification. The libraries underwent paired-end sequencing with 100 bp reads on an Illumina HiSeq2000. As for the authors' bioinformatics: SOAPnuke was used to process the reads, removing any read that contained adapters or uncalled bases, had a mean Phred below 15, or lacked an exact match to the constant primer or identifier. COPE v1.2.5 was used to merge the high-quality paired reads. Each unique nucleotide sequence was treated as a clonotype, and MiTCR v1.1 was used to align the clonotypes to the IMGT TRB V, D and J references. Analysis was restricted to V-J combinations with a frequency above 0.0001, which covered roughly 99% of repertoires. For each V-J combination, a TCR clonal expansion and chaos score was defined as the ratio of F50 clonal expansion to chaos observed in the TCRdist matrix. Features were reduced by Welch's t-statistics and random forest to around 14 V-J combinations, which fed a naive Bayes classifier. Thyroid-blood repertoire similarity was quantified with the Morisita-Horn index. In TCRdb, the public reads were trimmed at Q25 with fastp and aligned with MiXCR, with productive beta chains retained. For every CDR3 protein sequence, its rows merge into one entry that carries the most common genes and DNA. The authors' filters were not applied to this entry. The sample data list roughly 160,000 distinct CDR3 sequences, and roughly two fifths of these were observed just once. Of the sample, 4.5% to 6% falls within the top ten clones.

The investigation overall reported the following: Most expanded thyroid clonotypes with frequency above 0.001 were also detected in blood, suggesting blood repertoires may reflect the thyroid immune response. In cross-validation, the 13-signature model distinguished ophthalmopathy from stable hyperthyroidism with around 90% sensitivity and about 81% specificity, while in the test set the corresponding values were about 79% and 69%. Sample size was not predetermined statistically, and investigators were not blinded to group allocation. In validation, the model predicted ophthalmopathy progression with more than 55% sensitivity and around 72% specificity; eleven to twelve predicted patients were CT-confirmed with GO in a median of about 6.1 months.

Spanning cysteine to phenylalanine, the CDR3 consists of 15 amino acids. The read is trimmed to its CDR3 DNA, 45 bases read in frame from base 1. According to the germline V gene, CDR1 reads SGHTA and CDR2 reads FQGNSA. Trimming leaves V shorter by 4 bases and J shorter by 6 bases, with the junction holding 9 bases beyond the gene matches. The sample comprised peripheral blood. The sequence is built from TRBV7-2 and TRBJ2-4; 7 bases in the junction line up with TRBD2. This TCR came from a woman in her thirties or forties with Graves' ophthalmopathy. Donor details come from another sample of the same person, matched by shared clones. The sequence in DNA is TGTGCCAGCAGCTCCCACAGACTAGCAGGAAACATTCAGTACTTC. Translation gives CASSSHRLAGNIQYF.